Listed below are T cell receptor beta chains from one sample, sequenced in a study of blood T cell repertoires in COVID-19. TCRdb's copy holds only in-frame clones and misses some; the assay was immunoSEQ multiplex PCR. The data show around 260,000 clones, around 87% seen once. The specimen was peripheral blood. The origin of the receptors is a woman in her forties or fifties with acute or convalescent COVID-19. The conserved cysteine and the conserved F or W are not part of the CDR3 here. The order of the fields is V gene, J gene, CDR3 protein.

>TRBV18|TRBJ2-1
ASSPGGSSYNEQF
>TRBV15|TRBJ2-5
ATSRANQETQY
>TRBV7-3|TRBJ2-7
ASSATGGAGTEQY
>TRBV19|TRBJ1-5
ASSIGTGLGGVSNQPQH
>TRBV6-5|TRBJ2-3
ASSPRKIAQY
>TRBV7-3|TRBJ1-2
ASSLTAGQSYGYT
>TRBV5-8|TRBJ1-4
ASSLGSGLKNEKLF
>TRBV30|TRBJ2-2
AWGRWSGRSGELF
>TRBV5-1|TRBJ2-5
ASSLVTREETQY
>TRBV15|TRBJ2-2
ATSRGTGLSTGELF
>TRBV6-5|TRBJ1-5
ASSWTGEGNQPQH
>TRBV10-3|TRBJ1-6
AISARLGTGASPLH
>TRBV7-3|TRBJ2-7
ASSLTRDSYEQY
>TRBV28|TRBJ1-6
ASSVPGQGYSPLH
>TRBV4-1|TRBJ1-2
ASSQNLAGGTGYT
>TRBV7-9|TRBJ2-1
ASSKKGLAGINEQF
>TRBV5-1|TRBJ1-1
ASSLRPGGMNTEAF
>TRBV5-8|TRBJ1-1
ASSFGSGTEAF
>TRBV7-9|TRBJ1-1
ASSLLMRNTEAF
>TRBV29-1|TRBJ2-1
SVEEHTGSSYNEQF
>TRBV19|TRBJ2-7
ASSRGGPGLRYEQY
>TRBV7-7|TRBJ2-7
ASSLRQGSYEQY
>TRBV5-4|TRBJ2-7
ASSLVAGGPGEQY
>TRBV9|TRBJ2-7
ASSVGGGGSESYEQY
>TRBV4-1|TRBJ2-3
ASSQVASSGRSTDTQY
>TRBV24-1|TRBJ2-6
ATSDFRDKHSGANVLT
>TRBV7-3|TRBJ2-7
ASSLAPGDEQY
>TRBV29-1|TRBJ2-1
SVLPLREQF
>TRBV24-1|TRBJ2-7
ATSDPGQGSYEQY
>TRBV7-6|TRBJ2-3
ASSLGTGSTDTQY
>TRBV28|TRBJ2-1
ASSPGLAGVYNEQF
>TRBV6-2/TRBV6-3|TRBJ1-2
ASSSEGPSNGYT